These 20 T cell receptor beta chains came from one sample sequenced in a study of blood T cell repertoires in COVID-19. Assay: immunoSEQ multiplex PCR; the TCRdb copy retains only in-frame clones and omits some. The sample records 200,000 to 300,000 clones, about 83% being singletons. Sequencing was carried out using peripheral blood. These receptors were collected from a man over 45 with acute or convalescent COVID-19.

The genes are TRBV18 and TRBJ2-7, with 8 bases that match TRBD1. CDR1 and CDR2 from the germline V gene are KGHSH and LQKENI. Unmatched junction bases numbered 10, after V lost 2 bases and J lost 13 bases. The CDR3 length is 13 residues. CDR3 coding DNA: TGTGCCAGCTCACCATATTCGGACAGGGATGCATACTTC. Its protein product is CASSPYSDRDAYF.

CDR3 sequence: CASSLLEVEQFF. CDR3 nucleotides: TGTGCCAGCAGCCTACTAGAAGTTGAGCAGTTCTTC. The gene calls are TRBV5-5 and TRBJ2-1; tentative D call: TRBD2 (5 bases). The ends were cut back, 4 bases at V and 9 bases at J, with 11 bases in the middle. CDR3 length: 12 residues. Germline assignment: CDR1 SGHKS and CDR2 YYEKEE (reference sequence).

The V call is TRBV25-1, the J call TRBJ2-7, with 9 bases aligning to TRBD1. The length of the CDR3 is 15 residues. J gave up 2 bases and V 5 bases, and 7 bases lay outside the gene matches. Germline CDR1 is MGHDK and CDR2 is SYGVNS. DNA for the CDR3: TGTGCCAGCAGTCATACCGGGACAGGGACCTACGAGCAGTACTTC. This encodes CASSHTGTGTYEQYF.

The chain recombines TRBV4-1 with TRBJ1-1, with 10 bases aligning to TRBD1. J gave up 3 bases and V 4 bases, and 5 bases lay outside the gene matches. The CDR3 loop spans 15 amino acids. CDR1 is MGHRA and CDR2 is YSYEKL in the germline V gene. The CDR3 DNA sequence: TGCGCCAGCAGCCGAGCCGGGACAGGGGACACTGAAGCTTTCTTT. As protein: CASSRAGTGDTEAFF.

The chain couples TRBV3-1 (or the pseudogene TRBV3-2) to TRBJ2-7; TRBD1 agrees at 8 bases. J was trimmed by 2 bases and V by 5 bases; bases with no gene match: 5. Germline CDR1 LGHDT, CDR2 YNNKEL (reference sequence). CDR3 size: 14 residues. CDR3 bases: TGTGCCAGCAGCTACCGGGACAGGACCTACGAGCAGTACTTC. Residues: CASSYRDRTYEQYF.

V gene TRBV10-1 combines with J gene TRBJ2-7, with D maybe TRBD2 (6 bases). V was trimmed by 8 bases and J by 3 bases, leaving 17 bases between them. The CDR3 is made up of 14 amino acids. CDR1 is WNHNN, CDR2 SYGVQD, per germline (reference sequence). This chain's CDR3 is CASAAGGSFYEQYF. The CDR3 nucleotides read TGCGCCAGCGCGGCCGGGGGTAGCTTCTACGAGCAGTACTTC.

This clone was detected once. The chain recombines TRBV28 with TRBJ1-1, with D possibly TRBD1 on 5 matching bases. Trimming cost V 0 bases and J 11 bases, with 16 bases left between them. The germline V gene encodes CDR1 MDHEN and CDR2 SYDVKM. This CDR3 has 14 residues. CDR3 in DNA: TGTGCCAGCAGTTTATGGACAAGGACAAGTGGGGCTTTCTTT. Its protein product is CASSLWTRTSGAFF.

The chain recombines TRBV2 with TRBJ2-2; 8 bases agree with TRBD1. CDR1 and CDR2 (germline): SNHLY, FYNNEI. V trimming: 7 bases; J trimming: 4 bases; junction bases outside the gene matches: 5. There are 14 residues in the CDR3. This CDR3 reads CASKSGGGTGELFF. In DNA, the CDR3 is TGTGCCAGCAAATCAGGGGGCGGCACCGGGGAGCTGTTTTTT.

The rearrangement links TRBV14 to TRBJ1-6; 7 bases are a match to TRBD1. The CDR3 contains 13 residues. The junction had 3 bases not matched to a gene; V was cut back by 6 bases and J by 7 bases. Germline CDR1 and CDR2: SGHDN and FVKESK. The CDR3 DNA reads TGTGCCAGCAGTAGACAGGGAAATTCACCCCTCCACTTT. It translates to CASSRQGNSPLHF.

The sample holds a few counts of this clone. The chain employs TRBV5-6 and TRBJ2-3; unclear D gene. The CDR3 extends over 15 amino acids. Trimming took off 0 bases at V and 3 bases at J, with 11 bases between the two ends. Germline V gene data show CDR1 as SGHDT and CDR2 as YYEEEE. The CDR3 region is CASSLAAVGTDTQYF. In DNA, the CDR3 is TGTGCCAGCAGCTTGGCCGCGGTGGGTACAGATACGCAGTATTTT.

This clone was detected only a few times. In DNA, the CDR3 is TGTGCCAGCAGCGGGAGCAGGGGGGTTAATTCACCCCTCCACTTT. It specifies CASSGSRGVNSPLHF. The rearrangement links TRBV11-2 to TRBJ1-6; 7 bases agree with TRBD1. This CDR3 region has 15 residues. V was clipped by 5 bases and J by 6 bases; unmatched bases: 7. Per the germline V gene, CDR1 is SGHAT and CDR2 is FQNNGV.

The chain combines TRBV14 with TRBJ2-4; perhaps TRBD2 as D (6 bases). CDR1 SGHDN and CDR2 FVKESK come from the germline V gene. V lost 4 bases to trimming and J lost 9 bases, with 10 bases between them. CDR3 length equals 12 residues. CDR3 protein: CASSRDFGIQYF. DNA of the CDR3: TGTGCCAGCAGCCGGGACTTTGGCATTCAGTACTTC.

The V call is TRBV5-6, the J call TRBJ1-5; D unclear. This CDR3 is 15 amino acids long. V lost 4 bases and J lost 6, with 17 bases in between. Germline CDR1 reads SGHDT; CDR2 reads YYEEEE. Here the CDR3 DNA reads TGTGCCAGCAGCCCCGGAGGGTTGGGAAGTCAGCCCCAGCATTTT. This encodes CASSPGGLGSQPQHF.

In this sample, this clone turned up a few times. V is TRBV2 and J is TRBJ1-1; D gene ambiguous. The CDR3 is 15 amino acids. Germline V gene data show CDR1 as SNHLY and CDR2 as FYNNEI. V was clipped by 6 bases and J by 4 bases, with 18 bases between them. The CDR3 spells CASRLDSPTGTEAFF. The CDR3 DNA is TGTGCCAGCAGATTGGACTCCCCGACGGGCACTGAAGCTTTCTTT.

The chain links TRBV10-2 to TRBJ2-2; TRBD2 agrees at 7 bases. This CDR3 contains 13 residues. V was clipped by 6 bases and J by 3 bases; unmatched bases: 1. The germline V gene has CDR1 WSHSY and CDR2 SAAADI. CDR3 loop: CASRGGDTGELFF. CDR3 nucleotides: TGCGCCAGCAGGGGGGGGGACACCGGGGAGCTGTTTTTT.

This clone is a singleton in its sample. This chain joins TRBV30 and TRBJ1-3, with 9 positions matching TRBD1. Losses at the gene ends were 0 bases for V and 7 bases for J; bases not matched to a gene: 1. The germline CDR1 and CDR2 sequences are GTSNPN and SVGIG (reference sequence). The CDR3 runs 13 residues. The CDR3 is CAWSVGQGNTIYF. The DNA of the CDR3 is TGTGCCTGGAGTGTGGGACAGGGCAACACCATATATTTT.

This rearrangement joins TRBV11-3 to TRBJ1-1; no clear D gene. Trimming cost V 1 base and J 0 bases, with 15 bases left between them. CDR3 size: 17 residues. CDR1 is SGHNT, CDR2 YENEEA, per germline. The CDR3 spells CASSLGSSKSMNTEAFF. The CDR3 bases are TGTGCCAGCAGCTTAGGGTCTTCTAAGAGCATGAACACTGAAGCTTTCTTT.

The chain combines TRBV9 with TRBJ2-2; 7 bases are a match to TRBD1. V gave up 3 bases and J gave up 7 bases; unmatched junction bases: 9. From germline, CDR1 is SGDLS and CDR2 YYNGEE. This CDR3 is built from 15 residues. CDR3 sequence: CASSGNRGLFGELFF. The DNA for the CDR3 is TGTGCCAGCAGCGGGAACAGGGGCCTATTCGGGGAGCTGTTTTTT.

The chain has TRBV15 and TRBJ2-3; TRBD2 matches 16 bases. J was trimmed by 6 bases and V by 2 bases; bases with no gene match: 5. Per the germline V gene, CDR1 is LNHNV and CDR2 is YYDKDF (reference sequence). This CDR3 comprises 17 residues. CDR3 loop: CATSRTGTSGRADTQYF. CDR3 coding DNA: TGTGCCACCAGCAGAACCGGGACTAGCGGGAGGGCCGATACGCAGTATTTT.

The DNA for the CDR3 is TGCGCCAGCAGCTCGCGGGGGGCGGCGGATACGCAGTATTTT. Residues: CASSSRGAADTQYF. The V gene is TRBV5-1, the J gene TRBJ2-3; 8 bases are a match to TRBD2. Germline loops: CDR1 SGHRS, CDR2 YFSETQ. J was trimmed by 6 bases and V by 3 bases; bases with no gene match: 6. The CDR3 runs to 14 residues.